This T cell receptor (beta chain) was recorded in a study of T cells expressing NK-cell markers. Reanalyzing the 5' RACE reads, TCRdb keeps one entry per CDR3 protein, without DNA. This table holds some 500,000 distinct CDR3 sequences. Germline CDR1 is WSHSY and CDR2 is SAAADI. The CDR3 has 13 residues. The genes are TRBV10-2 and TRBJ2-7. What was sequenced was blood T cells: a sorted CD56 or NKG2C T cell subset, CD4+ or CD8+ T cells, or bulk PBMC T cells (not recorded which). The origin of this receptor is a woman aged 45-65 years in good health. CDR3 in amino acids: CASSDKGTYEQYF.